One sample yielded the 21 T cell receptor beta chains listed below, sequenced in a study of T cell responses to AZD1222 COVID-19 vaccine. Measured with immunoSEQ multiplex PCR; TCRdb has only the in-frame clones, and not every one. Found here are some 88,000 clones, around nine tenths of them singletons; the top ten hold less than 5.5%. The specimen comprised peripheral blood, sampled 28 days after the second AZD1222 dose. Source of these receptors: an adult who received the AZD1222 COVID-19 vaccine.

The chain recombines TRBV3-1 (or the pseudogene TRBV3-2) with TRBJ1-2; 9 bases map to TRBD1. Germline CDR1 and CDR2: LGHDT and YNNKEL (reference sequence). CDR3 length equals 17 residues. J lost 2 bases, V lost 0 bases, and 7 bases had no gene match. The CDR3 is CASSQEGTGRANYGYTF. The CDR3, as DNA: TGTGCCAGCAGCCAAGAAGGGACAGGGAGGGCAAACTATGGCTACACCTTC.

This chain joins TRBV5-1 and TRBJ1-4; D call uncertain. The CDR3 loop spans 16 amino acids. The V end lost 3 bases, the J end lost 0 bases, and 12 bases lay between the germline ends. Germline CDR1 is SGHRS and CDR2 is YFSETQ. CDR3 bases: TGCGCCAGCAGCTCGGGTTCGAGTGCAACTAATGAAAAACTGTTTTTT. This codes for CASSSGSSATNEKLFF.

The chain combines TRBV9 with TRBJ2-2, with unresolved D. The V gene's germline CDR1 is SGDLS and CDR2 YYNGEE. The CDR3 runs to 15 residues. V gave up 4 bases and J gave up 1 base, with 11 bases separating them. The CDR3 region has the DNA TGTGCCAGCAGCTCCGGGTCTCTGAACACCGGGGAGCTGTTTTTT. This gives the protein CASSSGSLNTGELFF.

V is TRBV6-5 and J is TRBJ1-1, with 7 bases fitting TRBD1. Trimming removed 10 bases from V and 7 bases from J; junction bases left unmatched: 12. Per the germline V gene, CDR1 is MNHEY and CDR2 is SVGAGI. The CDR3 extends over 13 amino acids. The CDR3 nucleotides are TGTGCCACACTCGAGGCAGGGGGAATTGAAGCTTTCTTT. Its protein is CATLEAGGIEAFF.

The J gene is TRBJ2-7, the V gene TRBV12-3 or TRBV12-4; 8 nucleotides align to TRBD1. The CDR3 extends over 13 amino acids. V shed 7 bases, J shed 2 bases, and the junction held 4 bases outside the gene matches. CDR3 region: CASTPGQAYEQYF. DNA for the CDR3: TGTGCCAGCACCCCGGGACAGGCCTACGAGCAGTACTTC.

The V call is TRBV6-5, the J call TRBJ1-5, with D tentatively TRBD1 (5 bases). The CDR3 spans 12 residues. CDR1 and CDR2 from the germline V gene are MNHEY and SVGAGI. Trimming shortened V by 7 bases and J by 9 bases, and 13 bases separated the two germline ends. The CDR3 is CASTLAGRPQHF. CDR3 coding DNA: TGTGCCAGCACGTTAGCGGGACGGCCCCAGCATTTT.

This chain joins TRBV24-1 and TRBJ2-7, with a tentative D call TRBD1 (5 bases). Germline-derived CDR1 and CDR2 are KGHDR and SFDVKD. The V gene lost 1 base and the J gene lost 0 bases, with 6 bases spanning the gap. The CDR3 sequence is 14 residues long. The CDR3 DNA is TGTGCCACCAGTGATTTAGACAGCTCCTACGAGCAGTACTTC. This encodes CATSDLDSSYEQYF.

J is TRBJ1-2 and V is TRBV7-2; D is ambiguous. The CDR3 consists of 12 residues. Trimming removed 8 bases at V and 4 bases at J, with 11 bases between. In germline, CDR1 is SGHTA, CDR2 FQGNSA. The CDR3 nucleotides read TGTGCCAGCCTGGACGGGCCCTATGGCTACACCTTC. It codes for CASLDGPYGYTF.

The chain couples TRBV2 to TRBJ2-7, with D perhaps TRBD1 (6 bases). This CDR3 comprises 15 residues. The V end was cut by 6 bases, the J end by 3 bases, with 18 bases between. Per the germline V gene, CDR1 is SNHLY and CDR2 is FYNNEI. In DNA, the CDR3 is TGTGCCAGCAGCACCTTTGGGCGAGGGGGCTACGAGCAGTACTTC. Translated: CASSTFGRGGYEQYF.

V gene TRBV12-3 or TRBV12-4 combines with J gene TRBJ2-1; D gene ambiguous. V lost 3 bases and J lost 8, with 11 bases in between. The CDR3 is 13 residues long. CDR3 in DNA: TGTGCCAGCAGTTTTAGGCCCGGAGATGAGCAGTTCTTC. It yields the protein CASSFRPGDEQFF.

The chain recombines TRBV20-1 with TRBJ2-7, with TRBD1 matching 10 bases. V shed 3 bases and J 6 bases; nucleotides not matched to a gene: 5. The CDR3 length is 13 residues. In germline, CDR1 is DFQATT, CDR2 SNEGSKA (reference sequence). The CDR3 protein is CSASPGQGVEQYF. CDR3 nucleotides: TGCAGTGCTAGTCCAGGACAGGGGGTCGAGCAGTACTTC.

The chain joins TRBV27 to TRBJ1-5; a weak D match, TRBD1 (6 bases). CDR1 MNHEY and CDR2 SMNVEV come from the germline V gene (reference sequence). The CDR3 is 15 amino acids. Trimming took 3 bases from V and 1 from J, leaving 10 bases between them. The CDR3 DNA reads TGTGCCAGCAGTTTCTTCGGGGGCAGCAATCAGCCCCAGCATTTT. Protein product: CASSFFGGSNQPQHF.

The gene calls are TRBV28 and TRBJ2-5, with unresolved D. Germline V gene data show CDR1 as MDHEN and CDR2 as SYDVKM. Trimming removed 3 bases at V and 5 bases at J, with 19 bases between. The CDR3 has 16 residues. The CDR3 DNA sequence: TGTGCCAGCAGTTTCTCCGGGTCTTCTCTCCGGGAGACCCAGTACTTC. Protein sequence: CASSFSGSSLRETQYF.

The V call is TRBV7-8, the J call TRBJ1-1; perhaps TRBD1 as D (5 bases). The CDR3 is 16 amino acids. V shed 1 base and J shed 5 bases, with 17 bases lying between them. The V gene's germline CDR1 is SGHVS and CDR2 FQNEAQ. The CDR3, as DNA: TGTGCCAGCAGCTTAGGGGCAGGGCGTCTAAGGACTGAAGCTTTCTTT. Residues: CASSLGAGRLRTEAFF.

The V and J genes are TRBV5-1 and TRBJ1-1, with 9 positions matching TRBD1. This CDR3 contains 17 residues. The V gene end was trimmed by 1 base and the J gene end by 0 bases; junction bases not matched to a gene: 7. Germline values: CDR1 SGHRS, CDR2 YFSETQ. DNA for the CDR3: TGCGCCAGCAGCTTGATACAGGGGGCAGCCATGAACACTGAAGCTTTCTTT. This codes for CASSLIQGAAMNTEAFF.

The rearrangement joins TRBV28 to TRBJ1-4; D remains unclear. This CDR3 is 12 amino acids long. Germline V gives CDR1 MDHEN, CDR2 SYDVKM. V gave up 4 bases and J gave up 7 bases, with 7 bases separating them. The chain's CDR3 is CASSSGGEKLFF. In DNA, the CDR3 is TGTGCCAGCAGTTCTGGCGGTGAAAAACTGTTTTTT.

The genes are TRBV19 and TRBJ1-1; the D gene is possibly TRBD1 (5 bases). V lost 0 bases and J 5 bases, leaving 10 bases between the germline ends. CDR1 and CDR2 (germline): LNHDA, SQIVND (reference sequence). There are 14 residues in the CDR3. The CDR3 here is CASSIDSGRTEAFF. The CDR3 bases are TGTGCCAGTAGTATAGACTCAGGGAGGACTGAAGCTTTCTTT.

This chain links TRBV6-5 with TRBJ1-4; perhaps TRBD1 as D (6 bases). V lost 6 bases, J lost 3 bases, and 11 bases lay in between. The CDR3 contains 14 residues. The V gene's germline CDR1 is MNHEY and CDR2 SVGAGI. CDR3 region: CASRRTEANEKLFF. The DNA for the CDR3 is TGTGCCAGCAGAAGGACAGAGGCTAATGAAAAACTGTTTTTT.

The DNA for the CDR3 is TGTGCCAGCAGCCTCACCTCCACAGGGGCCGGCTACACCTTC. It is translated as CASSLTSTGAGYTF. The gene calls are TRBV11-2 and TRBJ1-2; 7 bases line up with TRBD1. The CDR3 runs to 14 residues. CDR1 is SGHAT, CDR2 FQNNGV, per germline. Trimming at V came to 5 bases and at J to 8 bases, leaving 11 bases not matched to a gene.

V usage is TRBV6-5 and J usage is TRBJ1-2, with TRBD1 matching over 7 bases. This CDR3 has 15 residues. Germline CDR1 reads MNHEY; CDR2 reads SVGAGI. V lost 8 bases, J lost 4 bases, and 13 bases stayed unmatched. The CDR3 nucleotides are TGTGCCAGCGGAGATCGACAGGGTCGCGGCTATGGCTACACCTTC. Translation: CASGDRQGRGYGYTF.

The chain recombines TRBV11-2 with TRBJ1-2, with 8 bases fitting TRBD1. CDR3 length: 17 residues. Germline lookup yields CDR1 SGHAT and CDR2 FQNNGV. Trimming cost V 5 bases and J 7 bases; bases outside gene matches: 18. The CDR3 DNA reads as TGTGCCAGCAGCCCTACGGCTCGCAGGGGGCGACCCGTTGGCTACACCTTC. Its translation: CASSPTARRGRPVGYTF.